A selection of T cell receptor beta chains follows, all from one sample in a study of CD8+ T cells in alopecia areata. The table came from immunoSEQ multiplex PCR; TCRdb's copy has only in-frame clones and leaves some out. The sample includes 130,000 to 150,000 clones, approximately 51% of them seen just once. This specimen consisted of CD4+ T cells sorted from blood, obtained at week 0. The receptors here all came from a human donor with alopecia areata. Each CDR3 is given with its conserved first and last residue.

CDR3aa | j_gene | v_gene
CASRALGYNEQFF | TRBJ2-1 | TRBV7-2
CASSQGDRGQYNEQFF | TRBJ2-1 | TRBV4-1
CASSRTSGSYEQYF | TRBJ2-7 | TRBV6-5
CASSLDVTQETQYF | TRBJ2-5 | TRBV11-2
CASSLREFAIGRETQYF | TRBJ2-5 | TRBV11-2
CASLRGSRNTEAFF | TRBJ1-1 | TRBV2
CATREGTGGHQPQHF | TRBJ1-5 | TRBV28
CSAQTGWELFF | TRBJ2-2 | TRBV20-1
CSAARGYEQYF | TRBJ2-7 | TRBV20-1
CAWSLPGGTQYF | TRBJ2-3 | TRBV30
CASSLASGSFNEQFF | TRBJ2-1 | TRBV5-1
CASSLGGGTNNEQFF | TRBJ2-1 | TRBV5-1
CASTMTGNTEAFF | TRBJ1-1 | TRBV19
CASSLGAGSEEQFF | TRBJ2-1 | TRBV5-1
CAWRSSAARRRTGQYF | TRBJ2-7 | TRBV30
CAWSILQGEGGYTF | TRBJ1-2 | TRBV30
CASSQWGTTPYEQYF | TRBJ2-7 | TRBV23-1
CASSVTSGSRETQYF | TRBJ2-5 | TRBV5-1
CATSRTRAGAQETQYF | TRBJ2-5 | TRBV15
CAWASGQGETQYF | TRBJ2-5 | TRBV30
CASSLGGLGEQYF | TRBJ2-7 | TRBV7-2
CSVEGAGTQYF | TRBJ2-5 | TRBV29-1
CSVVSVGQEQFF | TRBJ2-1 | TRBV29-1
CSVSRGLAGGYEQFF | TRBJ2-1 | TRBV29-1
CASSLAILGLADPSTDTQYF | TRBJ2-3 | TRBV7-2
CASSRTVLGYGYTF | TRBJ1-2 | TRBV28
CASSYRTGANQPQHF | TRBJ1-5 | TRBV6-5
CASSRAPTQREEQYF | TRBJ2-7 | TRBV4-3
CASSTVSEAFF | TRBJ1-1 | TRBV27
CAISGDRGQNNEQFF | TRBJ2-1 | TRBV10-3
CASIPRRDDQETQYF | TRBJ2-5 | TRBV2
CASKRTGTDTQYF | TRBJ2-3 | TRBV6-5
CASSWGTSGRYEQFF | TRBJ2-1 | TRBV6-5
CASSLGPMGDYEQYF | TRBJ2-7 | TRBV5-4
CASSRGLADGYTF | TRBJ1-2 | TRBV7-2
CASSVRVIRGQRTSTEAFF | TRBJ1-1 | TRBV11-3
CASNPHYNEQFF | TRBJ2-1 | TRBV6-1
CAWSVGGIYNEQFF | TRBJ2-1 | TRBV30
CASSLAPPRSGANVLTF | TRBJ2-6 | TRBV7-2
CSVYSGTNTGELFF | TRBJ2-2 | TRBV29-1
CASRGLTVNTEAFF | TRBJ1-1 | TRBV4-1
CASSRNGRGDTEAFF | TRBJ1-1 | TRBV5-1
CASSAGTGGGYEQYF | TRBJ2-7 | TRBV9
CAWTPAGTNNQPQHF | TRBJ1-5 | TRBV30
CASSLDGTSTDTQYF | TRBJ2-3 | TRBV5-1